Listed here are 2 T cell receptor beta chains from one sample, sequenced in a study of CD8+CD57+ T cells in acquired aplastic anemia. The sequenced patients had an expansion of CD8+CD57+ cells seen by flow cytometry. CDR3 and TCR beta VDJ profiling relied on a genomic DNA template. TCRdb analysed the reads with MiXCR anew, one entry per CDR3 protein. The table records just over 450,000 distinct CDR3 sequences, around 30% of them present only once. Sequenced material: sorted CD4+, CD8+, or CD8+CD57+ T cells (not recorded which) from PBMCs. These receptors all stem from a human donor with aplastic anemia.

At least ten counts were recorded for this clonotype. The rearrangement joins TRBV4-1 to TRBJ1-2; D is possibly TRBD1 (5 bases). V was cut by 0 bases and J by 7 bases, with 9 bases left in between. Germline V gene lookup returns CDR1 MGHRA and CDR2 YSYEKL. The CDR3 is made up of 13 amino acids. The DNA for the CDR3 is TGCGCCAGCAGCCAAGAGGGACGCTTTGGCTACACCTTC. Translating gives CASSQEGRFGYTF.

The chain is built from TRBV14 and TRBJ1-1; 9 bases align to TRBD1. The germline V gene encodes CDR1 SGHDN and CDR2 FVKESK. The J segment lost 1 base and the V segment lost 0 bases, leaving 3 bases of the junction unmatched. CDR3 length equals 16 residues. DNA for the CDR3: TGTGCCAGCAGCCAAGAGGACAGGGGAGAGAACACTGAAGCTTTCTTT. This sequence encodes CASSQEDRGENTEAFF.